The clone carrying this TCR beta chain showed up just a few times. The germline CDR1 and CDR2 sequences are SEHNR and FQNEAQ (reference sequence). After removal of 5 bases from V and 2 bases from J, the junction contained 11 bases not matched to a gene. The CDR3 is 16 amino acids. Residents of 24 US areas, aged roughly 18 to 90 years, made up the participants. Participant-reported clinical history was the basis for cohort assignment. Clones were sequenced by immunoSEQ multiplex PCR, and TCRdb holds only the in-frame ones, with some missing. The sample has about 480,000 clones; 88% are singletons. The data were obtained in a study of blood T cell repertoires in COVID-19. Study overall: The cDNA or gDNA used as material had been derived from T cells, B-cell-depleted T cells, or PBMCs.

This clonotype originated in a woman in her 40s who had recovered from COVID-19. Sequencing input: PBMCs or T cells enriched from blood (not recorded which). This chain links TRBV7-9 with TRBJ1-1; 7 positions agree with TRBD1. The CDR3 region has the DNA TGTGCCAGCAGCCCTCCCCGTGACAGGGACAACACTGAAGCTTTCTTT. Its protein product is CASSPPRDRDNTEAFF.